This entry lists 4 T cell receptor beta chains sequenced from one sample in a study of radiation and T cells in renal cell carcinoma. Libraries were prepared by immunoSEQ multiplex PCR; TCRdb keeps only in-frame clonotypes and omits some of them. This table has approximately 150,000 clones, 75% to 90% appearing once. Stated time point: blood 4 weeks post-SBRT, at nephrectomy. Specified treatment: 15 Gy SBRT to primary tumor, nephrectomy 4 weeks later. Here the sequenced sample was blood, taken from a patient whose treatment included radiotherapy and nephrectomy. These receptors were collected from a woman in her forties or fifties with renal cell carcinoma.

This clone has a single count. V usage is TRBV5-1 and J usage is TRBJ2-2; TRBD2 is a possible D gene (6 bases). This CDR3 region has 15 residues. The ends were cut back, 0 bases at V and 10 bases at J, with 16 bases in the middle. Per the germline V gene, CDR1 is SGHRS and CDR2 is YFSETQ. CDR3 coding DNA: TGCGCCAGCAGCTTGGAGGCTAGCGAGTCAGAGGAGCTGTTTTTT. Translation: CASSLEASESEELFF.

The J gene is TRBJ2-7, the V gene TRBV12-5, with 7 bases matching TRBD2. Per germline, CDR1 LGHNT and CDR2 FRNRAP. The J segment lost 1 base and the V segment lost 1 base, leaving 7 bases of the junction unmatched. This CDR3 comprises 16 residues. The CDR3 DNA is TGTGCTAGTGGTTTGGGCCTTATGGGGGGGTCCTACGAGCAGTACTTC. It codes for CASGLGLMGGSYEQYF.

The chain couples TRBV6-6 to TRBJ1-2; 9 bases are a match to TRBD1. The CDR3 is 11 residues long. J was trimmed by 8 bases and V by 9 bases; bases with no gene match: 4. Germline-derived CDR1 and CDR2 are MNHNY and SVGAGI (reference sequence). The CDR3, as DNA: TGTGCCAGTAGACAGGGGGAGGGCTACACCTTC. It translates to CASRQGEGYTF.

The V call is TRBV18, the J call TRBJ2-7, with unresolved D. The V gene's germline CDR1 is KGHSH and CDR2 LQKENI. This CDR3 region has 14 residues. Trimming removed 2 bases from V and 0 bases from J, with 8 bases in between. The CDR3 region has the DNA TGTGCCAGCTCACCAAGACAAAGCTCCTACGAGCAGTACTTC. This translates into CASSPRQSSYEQYF.